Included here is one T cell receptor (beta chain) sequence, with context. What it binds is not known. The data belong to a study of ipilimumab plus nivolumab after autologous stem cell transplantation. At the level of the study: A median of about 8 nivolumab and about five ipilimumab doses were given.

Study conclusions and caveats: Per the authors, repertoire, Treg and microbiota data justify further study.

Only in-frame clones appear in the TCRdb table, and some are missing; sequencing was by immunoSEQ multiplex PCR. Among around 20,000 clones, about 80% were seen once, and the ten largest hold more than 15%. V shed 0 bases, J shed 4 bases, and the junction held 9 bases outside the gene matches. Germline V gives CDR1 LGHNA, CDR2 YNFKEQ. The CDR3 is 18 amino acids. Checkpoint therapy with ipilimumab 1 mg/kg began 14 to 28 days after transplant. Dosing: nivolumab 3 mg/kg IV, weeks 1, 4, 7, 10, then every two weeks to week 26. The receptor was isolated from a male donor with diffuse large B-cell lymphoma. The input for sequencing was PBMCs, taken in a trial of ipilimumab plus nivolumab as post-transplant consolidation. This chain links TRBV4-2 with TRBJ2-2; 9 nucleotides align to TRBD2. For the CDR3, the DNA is TGTGCCAGCAGCCAAGAACCCAGCGGGGGGTCCTCCACCGGGGAGCTGTTTTTT. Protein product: CASSQEPSGGSSTGELFF.